These T cell receptor beta chains were read from a single sample in a study of T cell repertoires in cytomegalovirus infection. TCRdb reanalysed the reads using MiXCR and keeps one entry per CDR3 protein. Of more than 400,000 distinct CDR3 sequences detected, approximately 25% appear once; the ten largest clones hold around 14%. Specimen: PBMCs. The receptors here all came from a human donor in good health (CMV status not recorded). Some clones in this sample may be carry-over from other donors' samples. CDR3s include the opening cysteine and the closing phenylalanine or tryptophan. Fields, in order: D gene, clone size, J gene, V gene, CDR3 protein, CDR3 DNA. The D gene is left open where the match is weak. The size field is filled for only some rows; it gives once, few, many or a size class.

TRBD2 . TRBJ2-7 TRBV19 CASTGGRGRSEQYF TGTGCCAGTACGGGCGGGAGAGGTCGCTCCGAGCAGTACTTC
. . TRBJ1-6 TRBV30 CAWKRDNGALTLHF TGTGCCTGGAAACGGGACAATGGTGCTCTAACCCTCCACTTT
. . TRBJ2-3 TRBV12-3/TRBV12-4 CASSPRPTDTQYF TGTGCCAGCAGCCCTCGGCCCACAGATACGCAGTATTTT
. . TRBJ1-1 TRBV4-3 CASSQGDSGTRNTEAFF TGCGCCAGCAGCCAAGGAGATTCGGGGACTAGGAACACTGAAGCTTTCTTT
. . TRBJ1-2 TRBV12-3/TRBV12-4 CASSSDDYGYTF TGTGCCAGCAGCTCGGACGACTATGGCTACACCTTC
TRBD1 . TRBJ2-3 TRBV19 CASSTGQSLWGTDTQYF TGTGCCAGTAGTACGGGACAGTCTCTTTGGGGGACAGATACGCAGTATTTT
. . TRBJ2-7 TRBV6-5 CASSRRTEVYEQYF TGTGCCAGCAGTCGCCGGACCGAGGTTTACGAGCAGTACTTC
TRBD1 . TRBJ1-1 TRBV2 CASSEGDRDTEAFF TGTGCCAGCAGTGAAGGGGACAGGGACACTGAAGCTTTCTTT
TRBD2 few TRBJ2-1 TRBV5-4 CASRVAAGKTDDNEQFF TGTGCCAGCAGGGTTGCAGCGGGAAAAACGGATGACAATGAGCAGTTCTTC
. . TRBJ2-1 TRBV18 CASSPVSGNNEQFF TGTGCCAGCTCACCCGTTAGCGGAAACAATGAGCAGTTCTTC
. few TRBJ2-3 TRBV10-3 CAISGKGSDTQYF TGTGCCATCAGTGGGAAGGGTTCAGATACGCAGTATTTT
. many TRBJ2-7 TRBV6-1 CASRILPTAVASYEQYF TGTGCCAGCCGCATACTCCCCACGGCAGTTGCCTCCTACGAGCAGTACTTC
TRBD2 few TRBJ2-1 TRBV7-2 CASSRRGTPNEQFF TGTGCCAGCAGCCGGCGGGGGACCCCCAATGAGCAGTTCTTC
TRBD1 . TRBJ1-1 TRBV28 CASSGTGGWQRF TGTGCCAGCAGCGGGACAGGGGGCTGGCAACGTTTT
TRBD1 many TRBJ1-2 TRBV7-2 CAKRQGNGYTF TGTGCCAAACGACAGGGAAATGGCTACACCTTC
TRBD2 . TRBJ2-2 TRBV6-1 CASSPGLAPNTGELFF TGTGCCAGCAGCCCCGGACTAGCGCCGAACACCGGGGAGCTGTTTTTT
TRBD2 . TRBJ2-5 TRBV7-9 CASSHRELTGGGQETQYF TGTGCCAGCAGCCACCGTGAATTAACGGGAGGTGGCCAAGAGACCCAGTACTTC
. few TRBJ1-5 TRBV28 CASSLFGPTHQPQHF TGTGCCAGCAGTTTATTCGGACCAACTCATCAGCCCCAGCATTTT
. few TRBJ2-5 TRBV14 CASSQDLAAAETQYF TGTGCCAGCAGCCAAGATCTTGCGGCGGCGGAGACCCAGTACTTC
. . TRBJ1-5 TRBV6-4 CASSERLNQPQHF TGTGCCAGCAGTGAACGGCTTAATCAGCCCCAGCATTTT
. few TRBJ2-3 TRBV7-2 CASKREADTQYF TGTGCCTCTAAAAGGGAGGCAGATACGCAGTATTTT
. many TRBJ2-6 TRBV7-2 CASSPSVTAYSGANVLTF TGTGCCAGCAGCCCCAGCGTGACTGCGTACTCTGGGGCCAACGTCCTGACTTTC
TRBD2 . TRBJ2-1 TRBV5-6 CASSSAGGPKDEQFF TGTGCCAGCAGCTCAGCGGGAGGGCCGAAGGATGAGCAGTTCTTC
TRBD2 few TRBJ2-7 TRBV5-1 CASSSTSGRVYEQYF TGCGCCAGCAGCTCAACTAGCGGGAGAGTCTACGAGCAGTACTTC
TRBD2 few TRBJ2-1 TRBV9 CASSVGLAGSKEQFF TGTGCCAGCAGCGTGGGACTAGCGGGAAGTAAAGAGCAGTTCTTC
. . TRBJ2-3 TRBV18 CASLLNLLTTDTQYF TGTGCCAGCCTTTTGAATCTGCTTACCACAGATACGCAGTATTTT
TRBD1 few TRBJ2-5 TRBV4-3 CASSQTGTETQYF TGCGCCAGCAGCCAGACAGGGACGGAGACCCAGTACTTC
TRBD1 . TRBJ1-1 TRBV5-6 CASSLFGTGGTEALF TGTGCCAGCAGCTTGTTCGGGACAGGGGGCACTGAAGCTTTATTT
. few TRBJ2-5 TRBV7-2 CASSRPGDVGETQYF TGTGCCAGCAGCCGGCCGGGAGATGTTGGAGAGACCCAGTACTTC
TRBD1 . TRBJ2-7 TRBV7-2 CASSFTTGGVHEQYF TGTGCCAGCAGCTTTACAACAGGGGGCGTCCACGAGCAGTACTTC
. . TRBJ2-2 TRBV12-3/TRBV12-4 CASTSFQGPGELFF TGTGCCAGCACCTCATTCCAGGGCCCCGGGGAGCTGTTTTTT
TRBD1 few TRBJ2-7 TRBV7-6 CASSPRTGTFYEQYF TGTGCCAGCAGCCCTCGGACAGGTACCTTCTACGAGCAGTACTTC
. . TRBJ1-6 TRBV28 CASSPWGRGWGNSPLHF TGTGCCAGCAGCCCTTGGGGGAGGGGATGGGGTAATTCACCCCTCCACTTT
TRBD2 few TRBJ2-7 TRBV10-3 CAISVGGRSDYEQYF TGTGCCATCAGTGTTGGCGGGAGGTCTGACTACGAGCAGTACTTC
. . TRBJ1-1 TRBV6-1 CASSQEGLHRYTEAFF TGTGCCAGCAGTCAAGAAGGACTCCATCGGTACACTGAAGCTTTCTTT
. . TRBJ2-7 TRBV28 CASSSPSGVYEQYF TGTGCCAGCAGTTCACCCTCGGGTGTTTACGAGCAGTACTTC
. few TRBJ2-1 TRBV4-1 CASSQLTGNNEQFF TGCGCCAGCAGCCAACTGACCGGGAACAATGAGCAGTTCTTC
. . TRBJ2-7 TRBV7-3 CASSFGGGAYEQYF TGTGCCAGCAGCTTCGGCGGCGGTGCCTACGAGCAGTACTTC
TRBD2 . TRBJ2-1 TRBV14 CASSLHGGTKSNEQFF TGTGCCAGCAGCCTCCATGGGGGGACTAAGAGCAATGAGCAGTTCTTC
. few TRBJ2-1 TRBV19 CATQGLLYNEQFF TGTGCCACGCAAGGACTTCTCTACAATGAGCAGTTCTTC
TRBD2 many TRBJ2-1 TRBV7-2 CASSRSGTGYNEQFF TGTGCCAGCAGCCGGAGCGGGACGGGTTACAATGAGCAGTTCTTC
TRBD1 few TRBJ2-4 TRBV7-9 CASSLDRGGVDIQYF TGTGCCAGCAGCCTGGACAGGGGAGGGGTTGACATTCAGTACTTC
TRBD2 few TRBJ2-1 TRBV7-2 CASSFPVSGRNSYNEQFF TGTGCCAGCAGCTTTCCTGTTAGCGGGAGGAACTCCTACAATGAGCAGTTCTTC